This TCR beta chain was recorded in a study of T cells in Graves' hyperthyroidism and ophthalmopathy. Study-wide points: In the analysis, a 13 V-J model separated ophthalmopathy from stable hyperthyroidism.

This clonotype occurred many times. Antigen: not known. This CDR3 region has 14 residues. Germline loops: CDR1 DFQATT, CDR2 SNEGSKA (reference sequence). V lost 5 bases, J lost 2 bases, and 15 bases lay in between. For Graves' hyperthyroidism to be stable, ophthalmopathy could not progress within 18 months. Researchers amplified the TCR beta CDR3 regions from RNA transcripts. TCR CDR3 underwent first-round RT-PCR with the HTBI primer set. Each CDR3 protein gets one entry after TCRdb re-called the multiplex PCR reads with MiXCR. Of 500,000 to 600,000 distinct CDR3 sequences in the sample, around 45% were seen once.

The chain combines TRBV20-1 with TRBJ2-5, with D perhaps TRBD1 or TRBD2 (6 bases each). The source material was peripheral blood or thyroid tissue (not recorded which). The sequence was obtained from a woman aged 18 to 35 with Graves' hyperthyroidism. CDR3 residues: CSAQRGAEQETQYF. Here the CDR3 DNA reads TGCAGTGCTCAAAGGGGGGCGGAACAAGAGACCCAGTACTTC.